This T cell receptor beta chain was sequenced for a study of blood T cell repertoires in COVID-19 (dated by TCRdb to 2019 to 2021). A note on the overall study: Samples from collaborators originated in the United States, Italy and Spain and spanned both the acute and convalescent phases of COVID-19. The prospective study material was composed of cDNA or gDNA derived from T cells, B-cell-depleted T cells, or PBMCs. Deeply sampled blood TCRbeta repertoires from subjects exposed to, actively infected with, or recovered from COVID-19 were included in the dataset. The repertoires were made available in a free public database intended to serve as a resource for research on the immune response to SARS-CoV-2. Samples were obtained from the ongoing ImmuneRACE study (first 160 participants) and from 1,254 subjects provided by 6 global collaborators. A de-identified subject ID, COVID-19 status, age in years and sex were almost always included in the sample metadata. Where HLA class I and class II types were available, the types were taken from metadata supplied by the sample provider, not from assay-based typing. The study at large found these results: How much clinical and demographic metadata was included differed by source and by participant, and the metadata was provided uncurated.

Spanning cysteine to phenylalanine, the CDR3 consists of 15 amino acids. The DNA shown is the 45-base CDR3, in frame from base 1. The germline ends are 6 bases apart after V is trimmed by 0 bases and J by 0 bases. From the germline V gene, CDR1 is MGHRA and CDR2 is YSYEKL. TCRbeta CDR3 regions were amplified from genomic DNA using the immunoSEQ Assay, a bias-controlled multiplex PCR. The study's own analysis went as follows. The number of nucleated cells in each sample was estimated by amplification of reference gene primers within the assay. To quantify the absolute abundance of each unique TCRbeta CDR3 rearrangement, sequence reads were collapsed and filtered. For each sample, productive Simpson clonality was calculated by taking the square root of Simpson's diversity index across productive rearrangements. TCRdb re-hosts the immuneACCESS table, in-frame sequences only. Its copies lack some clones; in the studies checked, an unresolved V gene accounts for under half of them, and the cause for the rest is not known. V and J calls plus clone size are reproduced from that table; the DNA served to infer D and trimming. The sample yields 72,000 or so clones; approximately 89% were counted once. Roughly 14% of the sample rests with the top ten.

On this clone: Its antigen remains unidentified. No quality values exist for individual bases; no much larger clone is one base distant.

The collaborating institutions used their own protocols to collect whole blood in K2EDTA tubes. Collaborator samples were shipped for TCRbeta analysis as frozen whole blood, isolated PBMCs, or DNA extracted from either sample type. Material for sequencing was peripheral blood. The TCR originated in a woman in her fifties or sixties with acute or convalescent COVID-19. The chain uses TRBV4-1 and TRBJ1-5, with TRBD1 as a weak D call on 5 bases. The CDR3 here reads CASSQDTGSNQPQHF. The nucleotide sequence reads TGCGCCAGCAGCCAAGACACAGGTAGCAATCAGCCCCAGCATTTT.